This TCR beta chain comes out of a study of blood T cell repertoires in COVID-19. About the study: Spain, Italy and the United States supplied samples that represented acute and convalescent COVID-19. PBMCs, B-cell-depleted T cells, or T cells provided the cDNA or gDNA that made up the material.

As originally analysed: For nucleated cells, counts were estimated from reference gene primer amplification. Generated by immunoSEQ multiplex PCR, the TCRdb table keeps only in-frame clones and is missing some. The V and J calls and clone size are taken from that table; D and trimming were inferred from the DNA. The sample lists 200,000 or so clones, over 75% seen once, with about 4.8% in the top ten. Germline lookup yields CDR1 SNHLY and CDR2 FYNNEI. The CDR3 loop spans 15 amino acids. V was shortened by 1 base and J by 4 bases, with 13 bases between the two germline ends. The sequenced material came from peripheral blood. The chain joins TRBV2 to TRBJ1-2; possible D gene TRBD1, 5 bases. This receptor was identified in a man between 50 and 59 years old with acute or convalescent COVID-19. The CDR3 loop reads CASSEGLGQPYGYTF. Here the CDR3 DNA reads TGTGCCAGCAGTGAAGGGCTCGGACAACCCTATGGCTACACCTTC.